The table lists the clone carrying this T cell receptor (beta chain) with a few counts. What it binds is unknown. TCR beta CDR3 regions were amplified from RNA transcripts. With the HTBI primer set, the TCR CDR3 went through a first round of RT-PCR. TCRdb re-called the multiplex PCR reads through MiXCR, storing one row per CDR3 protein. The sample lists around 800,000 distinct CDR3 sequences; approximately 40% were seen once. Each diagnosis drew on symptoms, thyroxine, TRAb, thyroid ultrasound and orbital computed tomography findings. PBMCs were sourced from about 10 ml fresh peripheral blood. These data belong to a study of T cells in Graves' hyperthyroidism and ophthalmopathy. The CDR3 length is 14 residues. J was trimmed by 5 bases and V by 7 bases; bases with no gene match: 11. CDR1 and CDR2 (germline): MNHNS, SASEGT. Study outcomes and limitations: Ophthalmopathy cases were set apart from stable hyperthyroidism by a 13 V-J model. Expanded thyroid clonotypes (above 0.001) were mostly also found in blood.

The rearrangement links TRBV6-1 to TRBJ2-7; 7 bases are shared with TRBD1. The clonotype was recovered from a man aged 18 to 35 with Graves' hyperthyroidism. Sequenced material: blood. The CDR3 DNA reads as TGTGCCAGCATCTTAGGGACAGATGTCCACGAGCAGTACTTC. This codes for CASILGTDVHEQYF.